This T cell receptor beta chain stems from a study of long-term antiretroviral therapy in people with HIV. On the study more broadly: The oldest samples precede the 2015 immediate-ART recommendation by about a decade. Study-wide results and caveats: Subsequent to ART, diversity was augmented yet persisted below that of transplant donor controls.

People in the study who had HIV all got their treatment in the United States. Cryopreserved PBMC, at about 0.85-11 million per sample, were present before DNA extraction. CDR1 SQVTM and CDR2 ANQGSEA come from the germline V gene. CDR3 length: 13 amino acids. Unmatched junction bases numbered 0, after V lost 6 bases and J lost 1 base. Remarks on this clone: As yet, its antigen is unknown.

Survey-level resolution applied to immunoSEQ assay v3.0. Profiled with immunoSEQ multiplex PCR; TCRdb holds only in-frame clones, not every one. The table includes 7,000 or so clones, approximately 85% detected once. The gene calls are TRBV29-1 and TRBJ2-1, with TRBD1 matching 10 bases. The TCR originated in a woman aged 45 to 65 with HIV. This specimen consisted of unsorted PBMCs, obtained 3.7 years after starting antiretroviral therapy. The CDR3 DNA sequence: TGCAGCGTGGACAGGGGGTCCTACAATGAGCAGTTCTTC. Its translation is CSVDRGSYNEQFF.